This T cell receptor (beta chain) was identified in a study of early T cells in non-severe SARS-CoV-2 infection. Across the whole study: Chains from this unsorted whole-blood bulk RNA could not be paired.

Individual cDNA molecules were tagged with unique molecular identifiers, the study reported. TCRdb fed the 5' RACE reads into MiXCR, producing one record per CDR3 protein. This table has 70,000 to 90,000 distinct CDR3 sequences, about 12% appearing once. The table lists this clonotype with a few counts. Its antigen remains unidentified. Germline CDR1 LGHNA, CDR2 YNFKEQ. The CDR3 covers 17 residues. V lost 1 base and J 3 bases, leaving 15 bases between the germline ends. Notes on the study in general: Matching results from VDJdb favored anti-spike CD8 responses, leaving private and CD4 specificities undetected.

The clonotype comes from an adult who was a healthcare worker with PCR-confirmed SARS-CoV-2 infection or an uninfected control (not recorded which). Sequencing was performed on whole blood. The V call is TRBV4-2, the J call TRBJ2-2; possible D gene TRBD2, 5 bases. The CDR3 reads CASSQGRGSEDTGELFF. CDR3 nucleotide sequence: TGTGCCAGCAGCCAAGGACGTGGCTCGGAGGACACCGGGGAGCTGTTTTTT.